This T cell receptor beta chain was profiled in a study of lymphopenia after photon versus proton radiotherapy. The method was immunoSEQ multiplex PCR; TCRdb's version includes in-frame clones alone and lacks a portion of them. The sample has about 24,000 clones, 85% seen once. CDR1 is SEHNR and CDR2 is FQNEAQ in the germline V gene (reference sequence). V lost 1 base and J lost 4, with 8 bases in between. This CDR3 comprises 14 residues. Whole-study results and caveats: Survival link was tested only in deceased patients; proton benefit remains a possibility.

Turning to this clone: Its antigen remains unknown.

The rearrangement uses TRBV7-9 and TRBJ1-5; D not resolved. Sequenced material: peripheral blood, taken from a patient treated with photon-based radiotherapy. The clonotype comes from a man in his sixties with pancreatic cancer. The CDR3 spells CASSLGWENQPQHF. CDR3 coding DNA: TGTGCCAGCAGCTTAGGGTGGGAGAATCAGCCCCAGCATTTT.